This T cell receptor beta chain emerged from a study of tissue T cells after allogeneic stem cell transplantation. General study results and limits: In patients and mice, blood and spleen missed much of tissue repertoire.

Germline loops: CDR1 SGHAT, CDR2 FQNNGV. The CDR3 loop spans 13 amino acids. V was trimmed by 3 bases and J by 5 bases, leaving 5 bases between them. Note on this clone: No antigen is known for it.

Produced via immunoSEQ multiplex PCR; TCRdb's table is partial and in-frame only. The table includes some 10,000 clones, 65% detected once. This receptor was obtained from a male donor aged 60 or over with lung cancer. Sequenced here: tissue from the stomach, sampled at autopsy. The J gene is TRBJ1-6, the V gene TRBV11-2, with D tentatively TRBD1 (5 bases). In DNA, the CDR3 is TGTGCCAGCAGCTTGACAGATAATTCACCCCTCCACTTT. Translating it yields CASSLTDNSPLHF. The variable domain in full, with the rest retrieved from reference TRBV11-2 and TRBJ1-6, is EAGVAQSPRYKIIEKRQSVAFWCNPISGHATLYWYQQILGQGPKLLIQFQNNGVVDDSQLPKDRFSAERLKGVDSTLKIQPAKLEDSAVYLCASSLTDNSPLHFGNGTRLTVT.